This TCR beta chain came from a study of cytomegalovirus exposure and HLA in healthy donors. The V gene's germline CDR1 is SGHRS and CDR2 YFSETQ. This CDR3 is 15 amino acids long. The PCR employed 60 Vbeta primers together with 13 Jbeta primers. Profiling relied on immunoSEQ multiplex PCR, and the TCRdb table lists in-frame clones only, not all of them. The table shows 200,000 or so clones, with 75% to 85% occurring only once. The TCR originated in a woman between 18 and 29 years old in good health and CMV-seropositive. Sequenced sample: PBMCs. The rearrangement links TRBV5-1 to TRBJ2-5, with D possibly being TRBD2 (5 bases). The DNA end is more similar to TRBJ2-7, so the J call may be wrong. In DNA form, the CDR3 reads TGCGCCAGCAGCTTGGCGGGAATGGGAACCTACGAGCAGTACTTC. Protein product: CASSLAGMGTYEQYF.